This record looks at one T cell receptor beta chain sequence and its context. This entry belongs to a study of blood T cell repertoires in COVID-19. At the level of the study: Collection of acute and convalescent COVID-19 samples took place in the United States, Italy and Spain. PBMCs, B-cell-depleted T cells, or T cells provided the cDNA or gDNA that made up the material.

Original handling: Using reference gene primer amplification, nucleated cell counts were estimated. TCRdb keeps only in-frame clones here, not all; method: immunoSEQ multiplex PCR. V, J and clone size derive from that table, while D and trimming were established from the DNA sequence. Here the sample spans about 83,000 clones, 86% being singletons. The specimen was peripheral blood. This TCR was sampled from a man in his forties or fifties with active COVID-19.

The CDR3 DNA reads TGTGCCAGCAGTTACTCGGAGGGAAGGACTGAAGCTTTCTTT. Protein product: CASSYSEGRTEAFF. The chain combines TRBV6-2 or TRBV6-3 with TRBJ1-1; D remains ambiguous. The germline CDR1 and CDR2 sequences are MNHEY and SVGEGT. The germline V and J ends were trimmed by 0 bases and 5 bases, with 10 bases remaining between them. The length of the CDR3 is 14 residues.